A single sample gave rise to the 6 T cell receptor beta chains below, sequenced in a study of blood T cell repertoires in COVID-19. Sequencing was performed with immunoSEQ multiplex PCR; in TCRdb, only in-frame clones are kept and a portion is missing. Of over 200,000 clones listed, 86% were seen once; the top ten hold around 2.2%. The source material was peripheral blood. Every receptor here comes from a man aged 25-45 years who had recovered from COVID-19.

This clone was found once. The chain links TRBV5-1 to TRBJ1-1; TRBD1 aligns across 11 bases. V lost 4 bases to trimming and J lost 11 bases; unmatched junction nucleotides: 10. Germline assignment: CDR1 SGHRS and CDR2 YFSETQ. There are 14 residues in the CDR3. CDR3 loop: CASSLGTGGVEAFF. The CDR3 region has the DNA TGCGCCAGCAGCCTCGGGACAGGGGGTGTTGAGGCTTTCTTT.

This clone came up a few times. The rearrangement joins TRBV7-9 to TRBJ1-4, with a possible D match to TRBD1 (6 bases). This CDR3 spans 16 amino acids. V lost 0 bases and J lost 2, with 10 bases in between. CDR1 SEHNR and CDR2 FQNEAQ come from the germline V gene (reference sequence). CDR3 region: CASSLAGAGTNEKLFF. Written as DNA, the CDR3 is TGTGCCAGCAGCTTAGCGGGGGCAGGCACTAATGAAAAACTGTTTTTT.

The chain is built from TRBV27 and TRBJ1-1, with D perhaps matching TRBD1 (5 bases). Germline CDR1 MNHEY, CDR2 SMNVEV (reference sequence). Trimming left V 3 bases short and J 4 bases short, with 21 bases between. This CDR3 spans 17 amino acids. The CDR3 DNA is TGTGCCAGCAGTTTGGCTGAGGCGATCAGGGACTGCACTGAAGCTTTCTTT. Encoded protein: CASSLAEAIRDCTEAFF.

The CDR3 DNA reads TGTGCCAGCAGCCCCAACATAGCGTCGGGGCAGTTCTTC. It codes for CASSPNIASGQFF. This chain links TRBV6-2 or TRBV6-3 with TRBJ2-1, with a possible D match to TRBD2 (5 bases). Germline CDR1 reads MNHEY; CDR2 reads SVGEGT. Trimming left V 6 bases short and J 12 bases short, with 18 bases between. The CDR3 has 13 residues.

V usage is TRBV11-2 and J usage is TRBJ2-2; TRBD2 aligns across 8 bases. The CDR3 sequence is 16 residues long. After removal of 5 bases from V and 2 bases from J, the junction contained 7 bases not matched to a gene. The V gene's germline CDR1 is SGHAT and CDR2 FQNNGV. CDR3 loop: CASSPIGGANTGELFF. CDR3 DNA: TGTGCCAGCAGCCCCATCGGGGGGGCCAACACCGGGGAGCTGTTTTTT.

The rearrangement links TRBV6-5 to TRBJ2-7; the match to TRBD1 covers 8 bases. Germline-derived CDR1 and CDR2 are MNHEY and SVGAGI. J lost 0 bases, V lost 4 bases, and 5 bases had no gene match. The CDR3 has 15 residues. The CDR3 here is CASSSDRGRSYEQYF. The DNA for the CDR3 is TGTGCCAGCAGTTCTGACAGGGGCCGCTCCTACGAGCAGTACTTC.